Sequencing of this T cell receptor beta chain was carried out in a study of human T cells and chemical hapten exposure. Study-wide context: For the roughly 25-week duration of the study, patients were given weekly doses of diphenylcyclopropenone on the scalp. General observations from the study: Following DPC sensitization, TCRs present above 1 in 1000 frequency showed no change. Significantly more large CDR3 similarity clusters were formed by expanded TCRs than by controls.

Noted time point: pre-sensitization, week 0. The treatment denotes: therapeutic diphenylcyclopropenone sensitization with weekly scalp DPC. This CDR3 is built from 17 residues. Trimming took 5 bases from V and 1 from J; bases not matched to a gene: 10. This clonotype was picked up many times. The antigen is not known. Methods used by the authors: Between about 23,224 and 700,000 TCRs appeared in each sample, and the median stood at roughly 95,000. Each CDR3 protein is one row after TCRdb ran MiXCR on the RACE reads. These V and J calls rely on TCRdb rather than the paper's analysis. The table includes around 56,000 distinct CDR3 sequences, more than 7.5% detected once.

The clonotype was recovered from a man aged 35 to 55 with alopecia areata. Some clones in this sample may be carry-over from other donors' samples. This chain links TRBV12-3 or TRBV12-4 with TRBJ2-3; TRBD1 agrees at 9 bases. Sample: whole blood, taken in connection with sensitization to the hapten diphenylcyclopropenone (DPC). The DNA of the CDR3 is TGTGCCAGCAGTCGACGGCGGGACAGGGCTGGCACAGATACGCAGTATTTT. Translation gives CASSRRRDRAGTDTQYF.